One and the same sample provided the 32 T cell receptor beta chains below, sequenced in a study of T cell clones after liver transplantation. Profiled with immunoSEQ multiplex PCR; TCRdb holds only in-frame clones, not every one. This sample yields fewer than 50,000 clones, of which about 86% are seen a single time; roughly 2.5% belongs to the top ten. Here the sequenced sample was CD4+ T cells from blood, taken 24 months after liver transplant. The receptors come from a human patient who received a liver transplant. Some T cells may be the graft donor's.

This chain connects TRBV19 to TRBJ1-5; D is possibly TRBD1 (6 bases). This CDR3 comprises 13 residues. The V gene's germline CDR1 is LNHDA and CDR2 SQIVND (reference sequence). Trimming took 9 bases from V and 4 from J, leaving 13 bases between them. This CDR3 reads CASRDNLNQPQHF. As DNA, the CDR3 is TGTGCCAGCCGGGACAACCTAAATCAGCCCCAGCATTTT.

V is TRBV6-1 and J is TRBJ2-5; D gene unclear. This CDR3 is 14 amino acids long. The V end was cut by 8 bases, the J end by 2 bases, with 15 bases between. The germline V gene has CDR1 MNHNS and CDR2 SASEGT. CDR3 amino acids: CASAYSGRQETQYF. CDR3 coding DNA: TGTGCCAGCGCTTATTCAGGCAGACAAGAGACCCAGTACTTC.

The chain has TRBV11-2 and TRBJ1-1; 8 bases are shared with TRBD1. V shed 5 bases, J shed 1 base, and the junction held 6 bases outside the gene matches. This CDR3 region has 15 residues. Germline V gene sequence: CDR1 SGHAT, CDR2 FQNNGV. The CDR3 nucleotides are TGTGCCAGCAGCCCTCGGACAGGGAGGAACACTGAAGCTTTCTTT. Amino acids: CASSPRTGRNTEAFF.

CDR3 DNA sequence: TGTGCCAGTAGTATAGGCAGGATTAGCAATCAGCCCCAGCATTTT. This translates into CASSIGRISNQPQHF. The chain has TRBV19 and TRBJ1-5; no reliable D call. Deletions cut 1 base from V and 0 bases from J, with 7 bases between. Germline CDR1 and CDR2: LNHDA and SQIVND (reference sequence). There are 15 residues in the CDR3.

This clone has a single count. This rearrangement joins TRBV7-2 to TRBJ1-5, with 10 bases lining up with TRBD1. The V gene's germline CDR1 is SGHTA and CDR2 FQGNSA. V shed 5 bases, J shed 4 bases, and the junction held 8 bases outside the gene matches. The CDR3 covers 16 residues. CDR3 bases: TGTGCCAGCAGCCTCCGGGACAGGGGCTCAAATCAGCCCCAGCATTTT. Its protein product is CASSLRDRGSNQPQHF.

J is TRBJ1-6 and V is TRBV5-1; 8 positions match TRBD1. V trimming: 0 bases; J trimming: 10 bases; junction bases outside the gene matches: 6. Looked up from germline, CDR1 is SGHRS and CDR2 is YFSETQ. The CDR3 length is 15 residues. In nucleotides, the CDR3 is TGCGCCAGCAGCTTGGGCGACAGGGGTCGGTCACCCCTCCACTTT. As protein: CASSLGDRGRSPLHF.

The chain couples TRBV7-9 to TRBJ2-7; tentative D call: TRBD2 (6 bases). The CDR3 contains 17 residues. Germline V CDR1 and CDR2: SEHNR, FQNEAQ (reference sequence). V lost 1 base to trimming and J lost 3 bases, with 19 bases between them. This chain's CDR3 is CASSLGVGSWEVYEQYF. Here the CDR3 DNA reads TGTGCCAGCAGCTTAGGCGTCGGTTCGTGGGAGGTCTACGAGCAGTACTTC. The full variable domain, completed using reference TRBV7-9 and TRBJ2-7, is DTGVSQNPRHKITKRGQNVTFRCDPISEHNRLYWYRQTLGQGPEFLTYFQNEAQLEKSRLLSDRFSAERPKGSFSTLEIQRTEQGDSAMYLCASSLGVGSWEVYEQYFGPGTRLTVT.

The chain combines TRBV19 with TRBJ2-1, with D uncertain. The CDR3 sequence is 14 residues long. V lost 7 bases to trimming and J lost 0 bases, with 10 bases between them. CDR1 and CDR2 from the germline V gene are LNHDA and SQIVND (reference sequence). The CDR3 reads CASKESSSYNEQFF. The DNA of the CDR3 is TGTGCCAGTAAGGAGTCGAGCTCCTACAATGAGCAGTTCTTC.

The chain carries TRBV2 and TRBJ1-5; D perhaps matches TRBD1 (6 bases). The CDR3 extends over 13 amino acids. Deletions cut 8 bases from V and 7 bases from J, with 15 bases between. In germline, CDR1 is SNHLY, CDR2 FYNNEI. The DNA of the CDR3 is TGTGCCAGCGGAGGGGGGCCGCAGCAGCCCCAGCATTTT. This encodes CASGGGPQQPQHF. Full variable domain (outside the CDR3, taken from reference TRBV2 and TRBJ1-5): EPEVTQTPSHQVTQMGQEVILRCVPISNHLYFYWYRQILGQKVEFLVSFYNNEISEKSEIFDDQFSVERPDGSNFTLKIRSTKLEDSAMYFCASGGGPQQPQHFGDGTRLSIL.

This CDR3 reads CASSIAPGDAYEQYF. In DNA, the CDR3 is TGTGCCAGTAGTATAGCGCCGGGAGACGCCTACGAGCAGTACTTC. The chain joins TRBV19 to TRBJ2-7, with D possibly matching TRBD2 (6 bases). This CDR3 has 15 residues. Germline V CDR1 and CDR2: LNHDA, SQIVND (reference sequence). The V gene lost 1 base and the J gene lost 2 bases, with 12 bases spanning the gap.

The V and J genes are TRBV6-5 and TRBJ1-2, with 9 bases matching TRBD1. CDR1 MNHEY and CDR2 SVGAGI come from the germline V gene. Trimming took 5 bases from V and 8 from J; bases not matched to a gene: 3. The length of the CDR3 is 12 residues. The CDR3: CASSPGQGGYTF. CDR3 DNA sequence: TGTGCCAGCAGTCCGGGACAGGGAGGCTACACCTTC.

The chain joins TRBV2 to TRBJ1-4; 9 positions agree with TRBD1. This CDR3 has 16 residues. CDR1 is SNHLY, CDR2 FYNNEI, per germline. The V segment lost 7 bases and the J segment 1 base; nucleotides outside the gene matches: 7. The DNA of the CDR3 is TGTGCCAGCAAAGACAGGGGGTTAGGAACTAATGAAAAACTGTTTTTT. This translates into CASKDRGLGTNEKLFF.

Here the CDR3 DNA reads TGTGCCAGTAGTATCGGGAGGGAAAAACTGTTTTTT. Its protein product is CASSIGREKLFF. V is TRBV19 and J is TRBJ1-4; no firm D call. The germline gives CDR1 LNHDA, CDR2 SQIVND (reference sequence). V was trimmed by 3 bases and J by 8 bases, leaving 7 bases between them. The CDR3 has 12 amino acids.

This clone was detected only once. V usage is TRBV19 and J usage is TRBJ2-3; D is possibly TRBD1 (5 bases). Germline V gene lookup returns CDR1 LNHDA and CDR2 SQIVND (reference sequence). Trimming took 4 bases from V and 8 from J, leaving 28 bases between them. CDR3 length equals 18 residues. CDR3 region: CASSTPSSGFTRVSTQYF. The CDR3 DNA follows: TGTGCCAGTAGTACCCCTTCCTCCGGGTTTACCAGGGTCAGTACGCAGTATTTT.

The rearrangement joins TRBV29-1 to TRBJ1-1; 8 bases are a match to TRBD1. Germline V gene lookup returns CDR1 SQVTM and CDR2 ANQGSEA. The CDR3 sequence is 14 residues long. The J segment lost 4 bases and the V segment lost 7 bases, leaving 11 bases of the junction unmatched. The CDR3 region has the DNA TGCAGCGGCGCGCCCTTGACAGGGGCCACTGAAGCTTTCTTT. Translated, it gives CSGAPLTGATEAFF. Variable domain in full (rest from reference TRBV29-1 and TRBJ1-1): SAVISQKPSRDICQRGTSLTIQCQVDSQVTMMFWYRQQPGQSLTLIATANQGSEATYESGFVIDKFPISRPNLTFSTLTVSNMSPEDSSIYLCSGAPLTGATEAFFGQGTRLTVV.

The V gene is TRBV27, the J gene TRBJ2-3; 12 nucleotides match TRBD2. This CDR3 comprises 16 residues. The V and J ends lost 5 bases and 6 bases, in that order; junction bases with no gene match: 9. CDR1 MNHEY and CDR2 SMNVEV come from the germline V gene (reference sequence). The DNA of the CDR3 is TGTGCCAGCAGTCCCAGGACTAGCGGGGCTTGGGATACGCAGTATTTT. It encodes CASSPRTSGAWDTQYF.

The chain couples TRBV19 to TRBJ1-4; perhaps TRBD1 as D (5 bases). The ends were cut back, 10 bases at V and 0 bases at J, with 24 bases in the middle. Germline-derived CDR1 and CDR2 are LNHDA and SQIVND (reference sequence). The length of the CDR3 is 18 residues. CDR3 residues: CATTLGTGGASTNEKLFF. The CDR3 DNA reads as TGTGCCACCACCCTGGGGACCGGAGGGGCTTCAACTAATGAAAAACTGTTTTTT.

V is TRBV7-9 and J is TRBJ2-5, with 8 bases matching TRBD2. J lost 4 bases, V lost 9 bases, and 10 bases had no gene match. The germline V gene encodes CDR1 SEHNR and CDR2 FQNEAQ (reference sequence). This CDR3 is 14 amino acids long. CDR3: CASGRGGLSETQYF. The CDR3 nucleotides read TGTGCCAGTGGTCGGGGGGGCTTATCAGAGACCCAGTACTTC. Looking up the rest from reference TRBV7-9 and TRBJ2-5 gives the full variable domain: DTGVSQNPRHKITKRGQNVTFRCDPISEHNRLYWYRQTLGQGPEFLTYFQNEAQLEKSRLLSDRFSAERPKGSFSTLEIQRTEQGDSAMYLCASGRGGLSETQYFGPGTRLLVL.

The chain uses TRBV6-1 and TRBJ2-7; 10 bases are a match to TRBD2. The CDR3 loop spans 14 amino acids. Germline values: CDR1 MNHNS, CDR2 SASEGT. With 5 bases clipped from V and 5 bases from J, the junction kept 6 bases outside the gene matches. The CDR3 loop is CASSSSGRPHEQYF. CDR3 coding DNA: TGTGCCAGCAGTTCTAGCGGGAGACCCCACGAGCAGTACTTC.

V gene TRBV11-2 combines with J gene TRBJ2-3, with 11 bases fitting TRBD2. The ends lost 5 bases at V and 0 bases at J; junction bases unmatched: 4. Germline assignment: CDR1 SGHAT and CDR2 FQNNGV. The CDR3 spans 16 residues. The CDR3 DNA sequence: TGTGCCAGCAGCCCCGGGACTAGCGGTAGCACAGATACGCAGTATTTT. This codes for CASSPGTSGSTDTQYF.

The chain has TRBV5-1 and TRBJ2-2; D is uncertain. CDR1 and CDR2 (germline): SGHRS, YFSETQ. The CDR3 runs to 14 residues. V was clipped by 5 bases and J by 6 bases, with 14 bases between them. DNA of the CDR3: TGCGCCAGCAGTCAGTCAGGCAGCCCCGGGGAGCTGTTTTTT. Translating gives CASSQSGSPGELFF.

V gene TRBV4-1 combines with J gene TRBJ2-3, with 13 bases identical to TRBD2. After removal of 1 base from V and 0 bases from J, the junction contained 1 base not matched to a gene. Germline V gives CDR1 MGHRA, CDR2 YSYEKL. The CDR3 has 17 residues. CDR3: CASSQVGLAGSTDTQYF. In DNA, the CDR3 is TGCGCCAGCAGCCAAGTGGGACTAGCGGGAAGCACAGATACGCAGTATTTT.

The chain combines TRBV27 with TRBJ1-1; D is perhaps TRBD1 (6 bases). Germline CDR1 reads MNHEY; CDR2 reads SMNVEV (reference sequence). This CDR3 has 15 amino acids. Trimming took 5 bases from V and 7 from J, leaving 20 bases between them. CDR3 in DNA: TGTGCCAGCAGTCAACCATCAGGGGACCGGCTTGAAGCTTTCTTT. Translated: CASSQPSGDRLEAFF.

In this sample, this clone turned up once. This chain connects TRBV7-6 to TRBJ2-5; 11 bases agree with TRBD2. This CDR3 comprises 18 residues. The germline V gene has CDR1 SGHVS and CDR2 FNYEAQ. V shed 6 bases and J 5 bases; nucleotides not matched to a gene: 17. CDR3 nucleotide sequence: TGTGCCAGCAGTCTTAGCCCCCCTACTAGCGGGGGTTGGGAGACCCAGTACTTC. As protein: CASSLSPPTSGGWETQYF.

The chain has TRBV2 and TRBJ2-5; possible D gene TRBD2, 6 bases. V was trimmed by 8 bases and J by 3 bases, leaving 10 bases between them. Germline V lookup: CDR1 SNHLY, CDR2 FYNNEI. The length of the CDR3 is 12 residues. DNA for the CDR3: TGTGCCAGCGGAGTAGCGGAAGAGACCCAGTACTTC. This sequence encodes CASGVAEETQYF.

The chain joins TRBV27 to TRBJ2-5; TRBD2 matches 10 bases. The J segment lost 0 bases and the V segment lost 4 bases, leaving 14 bases of the junction unmatched. Germline lookup yields CDR1 MNHEY and CDR2 SMNVEV (reference sequence). CDR3 size: 19 residues. The CDR3 nucleotides read TGTGCCAGCAGTTATAGAAGGGGGGAAACTAGCGGGGACCAAGAGACCCAGTACTTC. Residues: CASSYRRGETSGDQETQYF.

V usage is TRBV7-9 and J usage is TRBJ1-2; D is unclear. Trimming shortened V by 1 base and J by 4 bases, and 4 bases separated the two germline ends. Germline CDR1 reads SEHNR; CDR2 reads FQNEAQ (reference sequence). The CDR3 is made up of 12 amino acids. The CDR3 DNA reads TGTGCCAGCAGCTTAGACGGCTATGGCTACACCTTC. Amino acids: CASSLDGYGYTF.

This rearrangement joins TRBV5-1 to TRBJ2-2; 7 positions match TRBD2. Per the germline V gene, CDR1 is SGHRS and CDR2 is YFSETQ. The CDR3 is made up of 17 amino acids. V was clipped by 0 bases and J by 0 bases; unmatched bases: 5. CDR3 in amino acids: CASSLGAGAANTGELFF. In DNA, the CDR3 is TGCGCCAGCAGCTTGGGGGCGGGAGCGGCGAACACCGGGGAGCTGTTTTTT.

The J gene is TRBJ2-1, the V gene TRBV11-3, with TRBD1 as a possible D gene (6 bases). The CDR3 has 16 residues. Trimming pared 5 bases from V and 4 bases from J, leaving 18 bases between. Germline CDR1 SGHNT, CDR2 YENEEA. Written as DNA, the CDR3 is TGTGCCAGCAGCCCCGTGGGGGCGACTTCTTACAATGAGCAGTTCTTC. It yields the protein CASSPVGATSYNEQFF.

The rearrangement links TRBV6-5 to TRBJ2-4; D gene uncertain. The CDR3 is 14 amino acids. V gave up 4 bases and J gave up 7 bases, with 14 bases separating them. CDR1 is MNHEY and CDR2 is SVGAGI in the germline V gene. CDR3 bases: TGTGCCAGCAGTTTTCGCAAGACCCGGAACATTCAGTACTTC. It encodes CASSFRKTRNIQYF.

The table lists this clone with a count of one. This chain joins TRBV27 and TRBJ2-6; D is possibly TRBD1 (5 bases). Germline assignment: CDR1 MNHEY and CDR2 SMNVEV (reference sequence). This CDR3 contains 15 residues. The V end lost 5 bases, the J end lost 4 bases, and 12 bases lay between the germline ends. The CDR3 protein is CASSRAGSGANVLTF. The DNA of the CDR3 is TGTGCCAGCAGTCGAGCAGGGTCAGGGGCCAACGTCCTGACTTTC. The variable domain in full, completed from reference TRBV27 and TRBJ2-6, reads EAQVTQNPRYLITVTGKKLTVTCSQNMNHEYMSWYRQDPGLGLRQIYYSMNVEVTDKGDVPEGYKVSRKEKRNFPLILESPSPNQTSLYFCASSRAGSGANVLTFGAGSRLTVL.

This clone came up once. The gene calls are TRBV7-9 and TRBJ2-7, with a tentative D call TRBD1 (6 bases). Germline V gene data show CDR1 as SEHNR and CDR2 as FQNEAQ (reference sequence). V lost 5 bases and J 1 base, leaving 18 bases between the germline ends. CDR3 size: 16 residues. In DNA, the CDR3 is TGTGCCAGCAGCCAACCCCCGGGACACAATTCCTACGAGCAGTACTTC. This sequence encodes CASSQPPGHNSYEQYF.